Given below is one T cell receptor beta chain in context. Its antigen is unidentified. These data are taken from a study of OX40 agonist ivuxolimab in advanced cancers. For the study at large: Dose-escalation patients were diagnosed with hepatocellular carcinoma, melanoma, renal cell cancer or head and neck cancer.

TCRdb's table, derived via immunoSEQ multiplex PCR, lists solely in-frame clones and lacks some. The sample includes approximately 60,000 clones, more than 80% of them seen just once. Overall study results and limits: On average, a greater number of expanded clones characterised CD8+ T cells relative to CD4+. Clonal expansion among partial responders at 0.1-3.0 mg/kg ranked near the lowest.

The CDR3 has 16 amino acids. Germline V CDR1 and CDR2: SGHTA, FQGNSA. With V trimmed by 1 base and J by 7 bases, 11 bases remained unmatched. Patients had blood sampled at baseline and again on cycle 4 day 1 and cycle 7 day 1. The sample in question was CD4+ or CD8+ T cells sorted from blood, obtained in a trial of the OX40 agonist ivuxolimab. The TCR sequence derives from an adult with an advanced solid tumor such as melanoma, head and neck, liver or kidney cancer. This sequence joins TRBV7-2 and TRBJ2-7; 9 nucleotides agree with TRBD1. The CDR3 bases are TGTGCCAGCAGCTTAGGCGGCCGATTGACAGGGGGAGAGCAGTACTTC. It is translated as CASSLGGRLTGGEQYF.